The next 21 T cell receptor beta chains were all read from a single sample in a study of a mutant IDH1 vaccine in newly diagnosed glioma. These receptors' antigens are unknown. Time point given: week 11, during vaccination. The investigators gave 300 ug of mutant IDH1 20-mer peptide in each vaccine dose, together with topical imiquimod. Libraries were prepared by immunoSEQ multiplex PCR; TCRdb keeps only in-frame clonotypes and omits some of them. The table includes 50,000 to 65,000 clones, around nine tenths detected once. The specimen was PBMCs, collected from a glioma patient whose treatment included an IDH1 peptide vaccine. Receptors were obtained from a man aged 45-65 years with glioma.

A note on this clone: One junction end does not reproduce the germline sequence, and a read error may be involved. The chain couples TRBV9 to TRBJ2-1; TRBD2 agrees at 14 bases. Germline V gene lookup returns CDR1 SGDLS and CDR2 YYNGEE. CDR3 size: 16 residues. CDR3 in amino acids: CASTVGGTSGRGEQFF. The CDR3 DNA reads TGTGCCAGCACCGTAGGTGGGACTAGCGGGAGAGGTGAGCAGTTCTTC.

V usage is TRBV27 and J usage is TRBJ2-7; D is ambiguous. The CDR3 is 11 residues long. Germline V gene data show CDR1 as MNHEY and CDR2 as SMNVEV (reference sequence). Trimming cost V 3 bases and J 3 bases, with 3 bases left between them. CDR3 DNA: TGTGCCAGCAGTTTCGGCTACGAGCAGTACTTC. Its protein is CASSFGYEQYF.

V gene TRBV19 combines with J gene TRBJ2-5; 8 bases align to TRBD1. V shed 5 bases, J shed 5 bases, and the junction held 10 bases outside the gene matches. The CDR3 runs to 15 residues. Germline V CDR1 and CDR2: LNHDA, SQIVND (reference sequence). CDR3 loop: CASSVRRQGSETQYF. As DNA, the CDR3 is TGTGCCAGTAGTGTTCGCCGACAGGGGTCGGAGACCCAGTACTTC.

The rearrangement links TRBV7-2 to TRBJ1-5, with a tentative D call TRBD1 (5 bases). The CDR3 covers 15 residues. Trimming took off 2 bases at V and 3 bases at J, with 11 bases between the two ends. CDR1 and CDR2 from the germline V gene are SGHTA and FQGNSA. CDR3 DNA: TGTGCCAGCAGCTTAATGCAGGGTGCCAATCAGCCCCAGCATTTT. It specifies CASSLMQGANQPQHF.

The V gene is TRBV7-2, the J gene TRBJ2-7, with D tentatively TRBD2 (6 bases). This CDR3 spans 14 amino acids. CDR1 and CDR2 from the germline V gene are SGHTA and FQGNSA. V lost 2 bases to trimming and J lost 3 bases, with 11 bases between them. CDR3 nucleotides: TGTGCCAGCAGCTTACCTGGACTACTCTACGAGCAGTACTTC. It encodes CASSLPGLLYEQYF.

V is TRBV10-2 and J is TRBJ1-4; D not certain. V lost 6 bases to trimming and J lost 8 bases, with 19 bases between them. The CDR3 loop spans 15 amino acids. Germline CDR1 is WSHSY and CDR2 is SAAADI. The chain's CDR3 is CASRKTMQWEEKLFF. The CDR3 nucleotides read TGCGCCAGCAGGAAAACGATGCAGTGGGAGGAAAAACTGTTTTTT.

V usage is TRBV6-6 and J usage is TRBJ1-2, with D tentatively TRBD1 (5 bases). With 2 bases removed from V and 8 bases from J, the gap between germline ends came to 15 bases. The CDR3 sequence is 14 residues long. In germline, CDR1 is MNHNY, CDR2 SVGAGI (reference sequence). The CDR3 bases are TGTGCCAGCAGTTACCCCGGACACTCAGCCGGCTACACCTTC. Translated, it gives CASSYPGHSAGYTF.

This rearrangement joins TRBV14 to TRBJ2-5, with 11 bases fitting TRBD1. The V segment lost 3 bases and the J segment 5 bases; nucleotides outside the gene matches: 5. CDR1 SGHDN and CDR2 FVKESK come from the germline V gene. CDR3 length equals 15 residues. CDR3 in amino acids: CASSHRTGGGETQYF. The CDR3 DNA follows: TGTGCCAGCAGCCATCGGACAGGGGGCGGTGAGACCCAGTACTTC. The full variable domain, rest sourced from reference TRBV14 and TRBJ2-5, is EAGVTQFPSHSVIEKGQTVTLRCDPISGHDNLYWYRRVMGKEIKFLLHFVKESKQDESGMPNNRFLAERTGGTYSTLKVQPAELEDSGVYFCASSHRTGGGETQYFGPGTRLLVL.

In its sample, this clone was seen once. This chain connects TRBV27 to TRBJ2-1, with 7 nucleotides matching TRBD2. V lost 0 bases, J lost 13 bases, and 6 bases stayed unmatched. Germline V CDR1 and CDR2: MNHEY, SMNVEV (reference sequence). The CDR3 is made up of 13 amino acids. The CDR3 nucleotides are TGTGCCAGCAGTTTATCGGGGGGAGGGCGTCAGTTCTTC. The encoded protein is CASSLSGGGRQFF.

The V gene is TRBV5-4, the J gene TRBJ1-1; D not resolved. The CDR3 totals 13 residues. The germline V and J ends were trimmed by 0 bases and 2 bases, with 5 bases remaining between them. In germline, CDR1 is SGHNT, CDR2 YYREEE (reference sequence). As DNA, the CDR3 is TGTGCCAGCAGCTTGGTCAGAAACACTGAAGCTTTCTTT. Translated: CASSLVRNTEAFF.

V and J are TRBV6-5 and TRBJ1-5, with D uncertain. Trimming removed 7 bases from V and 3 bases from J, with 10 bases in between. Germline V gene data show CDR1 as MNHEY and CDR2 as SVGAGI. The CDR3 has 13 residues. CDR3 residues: CASTWGFNQPQHF. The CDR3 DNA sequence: TGTGCCAGCACCTGGGGTTTCAATCAGCCCCAGCATTTT.

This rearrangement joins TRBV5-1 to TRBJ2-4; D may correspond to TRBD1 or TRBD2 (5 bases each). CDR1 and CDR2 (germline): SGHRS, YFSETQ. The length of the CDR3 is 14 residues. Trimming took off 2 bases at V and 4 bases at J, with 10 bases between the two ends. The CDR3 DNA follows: TGCGCCAGCAGCTTCCAGGGAGCGAAAAACATTCAGTACTTC. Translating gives CASSFQGAKNIQYF.

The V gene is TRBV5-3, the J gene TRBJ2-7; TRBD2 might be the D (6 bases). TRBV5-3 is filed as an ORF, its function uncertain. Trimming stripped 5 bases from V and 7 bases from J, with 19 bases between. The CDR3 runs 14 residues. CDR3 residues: CARRSDGTEFEQYF. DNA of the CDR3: TGTGCCAGAAGGTCGGACGGGACTGAATTTGAGCAGTACTTC.

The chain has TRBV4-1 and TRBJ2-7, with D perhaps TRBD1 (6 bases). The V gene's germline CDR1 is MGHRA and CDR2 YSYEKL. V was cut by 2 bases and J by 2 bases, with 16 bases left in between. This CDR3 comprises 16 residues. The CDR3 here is CASSQPRTVQPYEQYF. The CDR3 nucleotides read TGCGCCAGCAGCCAACCCAGGACAGTGCAACCCTACGAGCAGTACTTC.

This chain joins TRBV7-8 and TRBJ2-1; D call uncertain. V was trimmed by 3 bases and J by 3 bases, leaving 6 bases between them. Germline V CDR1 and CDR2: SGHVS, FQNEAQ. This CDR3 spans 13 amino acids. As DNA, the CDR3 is TGTGCCAGCAGCTTCAGCCTCTACAATGAGCAGTTCTTC. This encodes CASSFSLYNEQFF. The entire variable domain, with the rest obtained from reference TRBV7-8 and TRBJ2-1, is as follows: GAGVSQSPRYKVAKRGQDVALRCDPISGHVSLFWYQQALGQGPEFLTYFQNEAQLDKSGLPSDRFFAERPEGSVSTLKIQRTQQEDSAVYLCASSFSLYNEQFFGPGTRLTVL.

The chain's CDR3 is CASRENGDYGYTF. CDR3 DNA sequence: TGTGCCAGCAGGGAGAACGGGGACTATGGCTACACCTTC. J is TRBJ1-2 and V is TRBV27; D ambiguous. Trimming took 6 bases from V and 3 from J, leaving 11 bases between them. This CDR3 has 13 amino acids. CDR1 is MNHEY, CDR2 SMNVEV, per germline (reference sequence).

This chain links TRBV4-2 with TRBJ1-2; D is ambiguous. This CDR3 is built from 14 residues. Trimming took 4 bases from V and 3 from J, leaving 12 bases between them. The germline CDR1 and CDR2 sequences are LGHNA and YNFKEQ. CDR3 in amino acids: CASSLSGDYYGYTF. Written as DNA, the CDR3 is TGTGCCAGCAGCCTCTCCGGAGACTACTATGGCTACACCTTC.

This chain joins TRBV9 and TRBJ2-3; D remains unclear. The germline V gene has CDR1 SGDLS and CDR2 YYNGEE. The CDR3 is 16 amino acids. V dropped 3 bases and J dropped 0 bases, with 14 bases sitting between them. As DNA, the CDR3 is TGTGCCAGCAGCGAGGGTTCAGCGTTTAGCACAGATACGCAGTATTTT. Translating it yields CASSEGSAFSTDTQYF.

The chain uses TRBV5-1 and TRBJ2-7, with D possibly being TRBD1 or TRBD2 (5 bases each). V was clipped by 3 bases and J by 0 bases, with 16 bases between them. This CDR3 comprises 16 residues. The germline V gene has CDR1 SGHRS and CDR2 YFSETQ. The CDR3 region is CASSWDAGVSSYEQYF. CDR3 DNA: TGCGCCAGCAGCTGGGACGCCGGGGTTAGCTCCTACGAGCAGTACTTC.

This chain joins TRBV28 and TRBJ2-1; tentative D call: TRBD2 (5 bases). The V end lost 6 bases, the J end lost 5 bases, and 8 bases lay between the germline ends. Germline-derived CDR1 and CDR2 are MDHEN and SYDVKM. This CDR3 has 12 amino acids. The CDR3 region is CASSPRDNEQFF. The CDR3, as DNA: TGTGCCAGCAGCCCGCGGGACAATGAGCAGTTCTTC.

CDR3 sequence (DNA): TGTGCCAGCAGCATCCGAGGCCTTGGGGCTAATGAAAAACTGTTTTTT. It specifies CASSIRGLGANEKLFF. The V and J genes are TRBV7-2 and TRBJ1-4; D remains unclear. The length of the CDR3 is 16 residues. Germline CDR1 and CDR2: SGHTA and FQGNSA. V was shortened by 5 bases and J by 3 bases, with 16 bases between the two germline ends.